This T cell receptor beta chain originates from a study of T cell repertoires in cytomegalovirus infection. Overall study: CMV infection and matching HLA type were both indicated by public TCR beta signatures. Study-wide results and limits: HLA-C-restricted CMV clonotypes gave the most frequent clonotype in two of eight donors.

TCRdb processed the reads anew with MiXCR; each CDR3 protein has one entry. Of roughly 180,000 distinct CDR3 sequences in the sample, approximately 21% were seen once. Per the germline V gene, CDR1 is SGHNT and CDR2 is YENEEA. The CDR3 runs 15 residues. V was pared by 0 bases and J by 3 bases, with 12 bases between. This clonotype was seen just once. Its antigen is undetermined. The V call is TRBV11-3, the J call TRBJ2-7, with D possibly being TRBD2 (5 bases). The sequence came from a human donor in good health (CMV status not recorded). Some clones in this sample may be carry-over from other donors' samples. Sequences were derived from CD8+ T cells from cultured PBMCs, sampled from culture after CMV antigen stimulation. Written as DNA, the CDR3 is TGTGCCAGCAGCTTAGACTTCGGACTGAACTACGAGCAGTACTTC. It specifies CASSLDFGLNYEQYF.